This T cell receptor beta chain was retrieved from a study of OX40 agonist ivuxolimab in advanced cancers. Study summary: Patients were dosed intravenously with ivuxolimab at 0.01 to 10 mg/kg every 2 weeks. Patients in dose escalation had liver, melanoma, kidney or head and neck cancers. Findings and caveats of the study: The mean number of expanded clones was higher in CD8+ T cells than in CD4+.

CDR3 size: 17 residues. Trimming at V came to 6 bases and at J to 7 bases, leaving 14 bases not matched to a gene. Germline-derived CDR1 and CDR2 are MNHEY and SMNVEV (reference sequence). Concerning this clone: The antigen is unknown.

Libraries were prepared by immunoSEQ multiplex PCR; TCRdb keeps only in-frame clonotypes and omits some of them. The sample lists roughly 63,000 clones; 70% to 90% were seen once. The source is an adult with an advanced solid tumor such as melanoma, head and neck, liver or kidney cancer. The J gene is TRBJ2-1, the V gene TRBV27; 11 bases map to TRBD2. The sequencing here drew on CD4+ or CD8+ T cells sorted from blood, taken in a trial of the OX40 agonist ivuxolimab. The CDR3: CASSPIRTSGLGNEQFF. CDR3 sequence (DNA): TGTGCCAGCAGCCCTATCCGGACTAGCGGGCTTGGAAATGAGCAGTTCTTC.